Each of the 25 T cell receptor beta chains below was sequenced from the same sample in a study of blood T cell repertoires in COVID-19. Assay used: immunoSEQ multiplex PCR; TCRdb lists only in-frame clones, some missing. The repertoire includes around 150,000 clones, approximately 91% of them detected once, and about 2% sits in the top ten. What was sequenced was peripheral blood. Receptors originate from a man younger than 35 with acute or convalescent COVID-19.

The V gene is TRBV3-1 (or the pseudogene TRBV3-2), the J gene TRBJ2-1; possibly TRBD2 for D (6 bases). CDR3 length: 17 amino acids. Trimming removed 4 bases at V and 5 bases at J, with 21 bases between. Germline values: CDR1 LGHDT, CDR2 YNNKEL (reference sequence). The CDR3 protein is CASSRLFSSVKHNEQFF. CDR3 nucleotide sequence: TGTGCCAGCAGCCGACTCTTCTCTAGCGTGAAACACAATGAGCAGTTCTTC.

This clone is a singleton in its sample. The genes are TRBV9 and TRBJ1-1; D remains unclear. Per the germline V gene, CDR1 is SGDLS and CDR2 is YYNGEE. The CDR3 has 14 amino acids. V shed 0 bases and J shed 3 bases, with 9 bases lying between them. CDR3: CASSVGDTYTEAFF. DNA of the CDR3: TGTGCCAGCAGCGTAGGAGATACCTACACTGAAGCTTTCTTT.

This sequence joins TRBV15 and TRBJ1-2; D perhaps matches TRBD1 (5 bases). The CDR3 has 15 residues. Germline V gives CDR1 LNHNV, CDR2 YYDKDF (reference sequence). Between the trimmed V and J ends, which lost 3 bases and 8 bases, there was a span of 19 bases. The CDR3 nucleotides read TGTGCCACCAGCAGTAGGAACAAGGGAGGGGAGGGCTACACCTTC. It encodes CATSSRNKGGEGYTF.

The chain couples TRBV5-1 to TRBJ2-2; D gene unclear. This CDR3 has 14 residues. Trimming cost V 0 bases and J 3 bases, with 6 bases left between them. Germline values: CDR1 SGHRS, CDR2 YFSETQ. The CDR3 is CASSLGADTGELFF. Here the CDR3 DNA reads TGCGCCAGCAGCTTGGGGGCAGACACCGGGGAGCTGTTTTTT.

This clone was observed a single time. The chain joins TRBV11-2 to TRBJ2-2; D unresolved. The CDR3 is made up of 13 amino acids. Trimming cost V 2 bases and J 5 bases, with 6 bases left between them. Germline assignment: CDR1 SGHAT and CDR2 FQNNGV. CDR3 residues: CASSLPDTGELFF. CDR3 DNA sequence: TGTGCCAGCAGCTTACCAGATACCGGGGAGCTGTTTTTT.

The chain couples TRBV19 to TRBJ2-2; no definite D call. V dropped 3 bases and J dropped 4 bases, with 9 bases sitting between them. The V gene's germline CDR1 is LNHDA and CDR2 SQIVND (reference sequence). CDR3 size: 14 residues. The CDR3 reads CASSISRFTGELFF. CDR3 DNA sequence: TGTGCCAGTAGTATTAGTCGGTTCACCGGGGAGCTGTTTTTT.

The chain is built from TRBV6-4 and TRBJ2-3, with TRBD2 matching 7 bases. Germline V gene lookup returns CDR1 MRHNA and CDR2 SNTAGT. Unmatched junction bases numbered 4, after V lost 4 bases and J lost 3 bases. CDR3 length equals 14 residues. The CDR3 coding sequence is TGTGCCAGCAGTGTTTCCGGGGGGACAGATACGCAGTATTTT. Residues: CASSVSGGTDTQYF.

This rearrangement joins TRBV2 to TRBJ2-7; 7 nucleotides line up with TRBD1. The CDR3 runs 14 residues. V dropped 6 bases and J dropped 5; count of bases not matched to a gene: 10. CDR1 is SNHLY and CDR2 is FYNNEI in the germline V gene. The CDR3 DNA reads as TGTGCCAGCAGCCCGAGGGGGCGAGACGACGAGCAGTACTTC. Translation: CASSPRGRDDEQYF.

The rearrangement links TRBV7-6 to TRBJ2-5; D may be TRBD2 (6 bases). CDR1 is SGHVS, CDR2 FNYEAQ, per germline. The CDR3 runs to 16 residues. Between the trimmed V and J ends, which lost 1 base and 2 bases, there was a span of 14 bases. CDR3: CASSLGTVGLQETQYF. The CDR3 DNA follows: TGTGCCAGCAGCTTAGGGACCGTGGGACTGCAAGAGACCCAGTACTTC.

This clone was observed a few times. The chain employs TRBV6-1 and TRBJ2-4, with D uncertain. Trimming cost V 3 bases and J 0 bases, with 15 bases left between them. The CDR3 consists of 17 residues. The germline gives CDR1 MNHNS, CDR2 SASEGT. CDR3 residues: CASSDLSEELAKNIQYF. In DNA, the CDR3 is TGTGCCAGCAGTGATCTTTCAGAGGAACTAGCCAAAAACATTCAGTACTTC.

The V gene is TRBV27, the J gene TRBJ1-1, with D hard to call. Per germline, CDR1 MNHEY and CDR2 SMNVEV (reference sequence). CDR3 length: 14 residues. V gave up 6 bases and J gave up 2 bases, with 13 bases separating them. CDR3 coding DNA: TGTGCCAGCAGCCCAACCATACAAAACACTGAAGCTTTCTTT. Residues: CASSPTIQNTEAFF.

The rearrangement joins TRBV29-1 to TRBJ2-5, with D possibly being TRBD2 (6 bases). Germline V gene data show CDR1 as SQVTM and CDR2 as ANQGSEA. The CDR3 loop spans 12 amino acids. V lost 7 bases and J 1 base, leaving 10 bases between the germline ends. CDR3 loop: CSGGTAQETQYF. The CDR3 DNA sequence: TGCAGCGGAGGGACTGCCCAAGAGACCCAGTACTTC.

V and J are TRBV3-1 (or the pseudogene TRBV3-2) and TRBJ2-4; 8 bases map to TRBD2. V lost 0 bases, J lost 0 bases, and 10 bases stayed unmatched. The CDR3 extends over 19 amino acids. Germline V gene data show CDR1 as LGHDT and CDR2 as YNNKEL (reference sequence). The DNA of the CDR3 is TGTGCCAGCAGCCAAGAGTCCCCCGGGAGGGTAGGAGCCAAAAACATTCAGTACTTC. Its protein product is CASSQESPGRVGAKNIQYF.

V usage is TRBV6-5 and J usage is TRBJ1-5, with D possibly matching TRBD1 (5 bases). Germline V gene sequence: CDR1 MNHEY, CDR2 SVGAGI. V was pared by 8 bases and J by 0 bases, with 14 bases between. CDR3 length: 15 amino acids. The CDR3 loop is CASGRGRGSNQPQHF. The CDR3 coding sequence is TGTGCCAGCGGGCGGGGGAGGGGTAGCAATCAGCCCCAGCATTTT.

The J gene is TRBJ2-7, the V gene TRBV20-1, with D perhaps TRBD2 (6 bases). The CDR3 consists of 11 residues. Germline V gives CDR1 DFQATT, CDR2 SNEGSKA (reference sequence). The CDR3: CRAGGLDEQYF. The CDR3 DNA reads as TGCAGGGCCGGAGGGCTGGACGAGCAGTACTTC.

The chain uses TRBV4-1 and TRBJ1-1; D perhaps matches TRBD1 (5 bases). From germline, CDR1 is MGHRA and CDR2 YSYEKL. This CDR3 is built from 17 residues. Trimming stripped 1 base from V and 0 bases from J, with 15 bases between. The CDR3 region is CASSQVELVRVNTEAFF. DNA for the CDR3: TGCGCCAGCAGCCAAGTGGAATTGGTCAGGGTGAACACTGAAGCTTTCTTT.

This clone came up once. The chain is built from TRBV11-3 and TRBJ2-1, with TRBD2 matching over 8 bases. V shed 3 bases, J shed 8 bases, and the junction held 3 bases outside the gene matches. The CDR3 has 13 residues. Per germline, CDR1 SGHNT and CDR2 YENEEA. CDR3 sequence reads: CASSFGGAHEQFF. In DNA form, the CDR3 reads TGTGCCAGCAGCTTCGGGGGGGCCCATGAGCAGTTCTTC.

This clone has a single count. At the DNA level, this CDR3 is encoded by other sequences in the same sample as well. This chain uses TRBV19 with TRBJ2-1, with D possibly being TRBD2 (6 bases). V was cut by 3 bases and J by 8 bases, with 8 bases left in between. CDR1 LNHDA and CDR2 SQIVND come from the germline V gene (reference sequence). The CDR3 is made up of 12 amino acids. Here the CDR3 reads CASSIWGDEQFF. CDR3 nucleotide sequence: TGTGCCAGTAGTATCTGGGGGGATGAGCAGTTCTTC.

The V and J genes are TRBV12-3 or TRBV12-4 and TRBJ1-1; D is unclear. CDR3 length equals 12 residues. V lost 3 bases and J lost 11, with 13 bases in between. This CDR3 reads CASSLVEQRAFF. Here the CDR3 DNA reads TGTGCCAGCAGTTTGGTGGAACAGCGGGCTTTCTTT.

This chain uses TRBV10-1 with TRBJ2-1; 13 nucleotides match TRBD2. The trim removed 6 bases at V and 6 bases at J, leaving 5 bases unmatched. Germline V gene data show CDR1 as WNHNN and CDR2 as SYGVQD (reference sequence). This CDR3 has 15 residues. The CDR3 region has the DNA TGCGCCAGCAGCCTTACTAGCGGGAGGGTCAATGAGCAGTTCTTC. Its protein is CASSLTSGRVNEQFF.

The V and J genes are TRBV9 and TRBJ2-4; 7 positions agree with TRBD2. The length of the CDR3 is 14 residues. The germline V gene has CDR1 SGDLS and CDR2 YYNGEE. After removal of 3 bases from V and 2 bases from J, the junction contained 2 bases not matched to a gene. The CDR3 bases are TGTGCCAGCAGCGCGGGGGGTTCCAAAAACATTCAGTACTTC. This encodes CASSAGGSKNIQYF. Together with reference TRBV9 and TRBJ2-4, the CDR3 gives the full variable domain: DSGVTQTPKHLITATGQRVTLRCSPRSGDLSVYWYQQSLDQGLQFLIQYYNGEERAKGNILERFSAQQFPDLHSELNLSSLELGDSALYFCASSAGGSKNIQYFGAGTRLSVL.

V and J are TRBV27 and TRBJ1-2; no definite D call. In germline, CDR1 is MNHEY, CDR2 SMNVEV (reference sequence). The CDR3 covers 15 residues. Trimming removed 2 bases at V and 0 bases at J, with 10 bases between. In DNA, the CDR3 is TGTGCCAGCAGTTTAACTTTTTCTACTAACTATGGCTACACCTTC. It yields the protein CASSLTFSTNYGYTF.

The CDR3 DNA is TGTGCCAGCAGCCCTCGACTAGCGGGAGCCCACTACGAGCAGTACTTC. Its protein product is CASSPRLAGAHYEQYF. J is TRBJ2-7 and V is TRBV5-4; TRBD2 agrees at 12 bases. The germline V gene has CDR1 SGHNT and CDR2 YYREEE (reference sequence). With V trimmed by 4 bases and J by 3 bases, 8 bases remained unmatched. The CDR3 has 16 residues.

A note on this clone: Within the sample, other DNA sequences also encode this same CDR3. This sequence joins TRBV5-1 and TRBJ2-1, with D hard to call. The CDR3 totals 13 residues. V was cut by 4 bases and J by 4 bases, with 9 bases left in between. Germline-derived CDR1 and CDR2 are SGHRS and YFSETQ. The CDR3 nucleotides are TGCGCCAGCAGCCTCGGTAGTTACAATGAGCAGTTCTTC. This codes for CASSLGSYNEQFF. Drawing the rest from reference TRBV5-1 and TRBJ2-1, the complete variable domain is KAGVTQTPRYLIKTRGQQVTLSCSPISGHRSVSWYQQTPGQGLQFLFEYFSETQRNKGNFPGRFSGRQFSNSRSEMNVSTLELGDSALYLCASSLGSYNEQFFGPGTRLTVL.

The chain joins TRBV27 to TRBJ2-2, with D unclear. The V gene's germline CDR1 is MNHEY and CDR2 SMNVEV (reference sequence). V lost 7 bases to trimming and J lost 4 bases, with 10 bases between them. The length of the CDR3 is 13 residues. CDR3 sequence: CASMGYSTGELFF. The DNA of the CDR3 is TGTGCCAGCATGGGCTATTCCACCGGGGAGCTGTTTTTT.